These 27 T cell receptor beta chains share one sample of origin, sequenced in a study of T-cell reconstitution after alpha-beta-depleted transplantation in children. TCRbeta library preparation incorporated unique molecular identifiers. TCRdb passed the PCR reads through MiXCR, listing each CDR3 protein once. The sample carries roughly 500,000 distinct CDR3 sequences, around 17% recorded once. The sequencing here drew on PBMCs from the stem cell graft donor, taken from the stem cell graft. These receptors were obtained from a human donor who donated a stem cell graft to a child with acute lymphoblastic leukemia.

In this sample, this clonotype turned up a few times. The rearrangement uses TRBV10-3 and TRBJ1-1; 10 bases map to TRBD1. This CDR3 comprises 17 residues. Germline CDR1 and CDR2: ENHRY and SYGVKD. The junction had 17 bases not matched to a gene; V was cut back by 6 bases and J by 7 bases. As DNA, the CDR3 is TGTGCCATCAGAGACGATATCCGGGACAGGGGTAAGGGTGAAGCTTTCTTT. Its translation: CAIRDDIRDRGKGEAFF.

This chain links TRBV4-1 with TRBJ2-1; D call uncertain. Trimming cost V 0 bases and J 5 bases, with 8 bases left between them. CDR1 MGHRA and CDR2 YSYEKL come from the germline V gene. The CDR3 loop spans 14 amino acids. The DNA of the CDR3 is TGCGCCAGCAGCCAAGATAGCCGGGACAATGAGCAGTTCTTC. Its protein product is CASSQDSRDNEQFF.

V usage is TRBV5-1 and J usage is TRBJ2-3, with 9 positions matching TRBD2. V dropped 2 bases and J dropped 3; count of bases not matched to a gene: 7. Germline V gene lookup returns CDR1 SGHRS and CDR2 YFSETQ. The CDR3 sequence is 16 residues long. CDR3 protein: CASSFGSGSVTDTQYF. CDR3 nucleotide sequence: TGCGCCAGCAGCTTCGGTAGCGGGAGCGTTACAGATACGCAGTATTTT.

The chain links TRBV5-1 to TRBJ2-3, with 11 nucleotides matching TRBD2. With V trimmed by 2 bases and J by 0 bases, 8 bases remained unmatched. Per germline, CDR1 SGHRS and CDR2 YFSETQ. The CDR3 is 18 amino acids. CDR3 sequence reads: CASSLTLAGVLSTDTQYF. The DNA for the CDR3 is TGCGCCAGCAGCTTAACACTAGCGGGAGTCCTAAGCACAGATACGCAGTATTTT. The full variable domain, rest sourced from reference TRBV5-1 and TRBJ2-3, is KAGVTQTPRYLIKTRGQQVTLSCSPISGHRSVSWYQQTPGQGLQFLFEYFSETQRNKGNFPGRFSGRQFSNSRSEMNVSTLELGDSALYLCASSLTLAGVLSTDTQYFGPGTRLTVL.

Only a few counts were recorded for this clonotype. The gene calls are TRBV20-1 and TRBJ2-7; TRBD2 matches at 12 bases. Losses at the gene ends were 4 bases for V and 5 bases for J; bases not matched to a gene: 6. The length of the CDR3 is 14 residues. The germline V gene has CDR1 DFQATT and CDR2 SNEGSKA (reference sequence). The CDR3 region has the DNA TGCAGTGCTACGACTAGCGGGAGAATCCACGAGCAGTACTTC. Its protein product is CSATTSGRIHEQYF.

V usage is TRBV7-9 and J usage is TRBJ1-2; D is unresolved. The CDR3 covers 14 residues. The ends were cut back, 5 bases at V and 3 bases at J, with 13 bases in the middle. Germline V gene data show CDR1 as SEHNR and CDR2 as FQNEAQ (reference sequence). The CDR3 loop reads CASSPPYLDYGYTF. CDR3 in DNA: TGTGCCAGCAGCCCACCCTACCTAGACTATGGCTACACCTTC.

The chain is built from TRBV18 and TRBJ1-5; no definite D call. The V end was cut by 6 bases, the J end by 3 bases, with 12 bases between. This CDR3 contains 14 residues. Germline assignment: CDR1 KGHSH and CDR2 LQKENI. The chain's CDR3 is CASSWTGPNQPQHF. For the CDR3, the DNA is TGTGCCAGCTCGTGGACCGGACCCAATCAGCCCCAGCATTTT.

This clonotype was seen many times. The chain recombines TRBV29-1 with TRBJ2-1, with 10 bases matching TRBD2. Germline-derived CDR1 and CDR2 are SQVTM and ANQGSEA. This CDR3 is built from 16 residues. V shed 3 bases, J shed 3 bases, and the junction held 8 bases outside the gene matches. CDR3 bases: TGCAGCGTTGATGTCAGCGGGAGGGCCCTCTACAATGAGCAGTTCTTC. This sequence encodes CSVDVSGRALYNEQFF.

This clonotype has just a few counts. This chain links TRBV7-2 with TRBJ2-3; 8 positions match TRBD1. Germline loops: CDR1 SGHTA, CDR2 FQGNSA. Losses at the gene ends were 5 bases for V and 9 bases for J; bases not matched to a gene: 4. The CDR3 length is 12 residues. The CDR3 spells CASSLDRATQYF. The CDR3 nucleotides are TGTGCCAGCAGCCTGGACAGGGCAACGCAGTATTTT. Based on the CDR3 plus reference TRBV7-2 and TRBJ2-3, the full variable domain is GAGVSQSPSNKVTEKGKDVELRCDPISGHTALYWYRQSLGQGLEFLIYFQGNSAPDKSGLPSDRFSAERTGGSVSTLTIQRTQQEDSAVYLCASSLDRATQYFGPGTRLTVL.

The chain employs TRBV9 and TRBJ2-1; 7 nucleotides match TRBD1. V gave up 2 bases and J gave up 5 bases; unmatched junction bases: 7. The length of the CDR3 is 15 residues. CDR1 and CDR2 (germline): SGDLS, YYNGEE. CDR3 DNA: TGTGCCAGCAGCGTGAGGGGGACAGTGAACAATGAGCAGTTCTTC. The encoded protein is CASSVRGTVNNEQFF. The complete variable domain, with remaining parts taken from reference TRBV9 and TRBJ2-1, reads DSGVTQTPKHLITATGQRVTLRCSPRSGDLSVYWYQQSLDQGLQFLIQYYNGEERAKGNILERFSAQQFPDLHSELNLSSLELGDSALYFCASSVRGTVNNEQFFGPGTRLTVL.

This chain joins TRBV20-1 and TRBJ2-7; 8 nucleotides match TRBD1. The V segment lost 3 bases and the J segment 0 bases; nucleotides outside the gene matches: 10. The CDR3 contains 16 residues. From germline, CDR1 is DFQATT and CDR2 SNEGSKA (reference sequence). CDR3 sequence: CSARATGTGTSYEQYF. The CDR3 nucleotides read TGCAGTGCTAGGGCCACCGGGACAGGAACCTCCTACGAGCAGTACTTC.

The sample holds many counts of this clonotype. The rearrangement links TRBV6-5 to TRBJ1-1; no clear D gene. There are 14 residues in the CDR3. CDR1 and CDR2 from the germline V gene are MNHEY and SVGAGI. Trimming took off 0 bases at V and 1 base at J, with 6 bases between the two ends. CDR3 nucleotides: TGTGCCAGCAGTTACTCTGGCACGAACACTGAAGCTTTCTTT. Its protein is CASSYSGTNTEAFF.

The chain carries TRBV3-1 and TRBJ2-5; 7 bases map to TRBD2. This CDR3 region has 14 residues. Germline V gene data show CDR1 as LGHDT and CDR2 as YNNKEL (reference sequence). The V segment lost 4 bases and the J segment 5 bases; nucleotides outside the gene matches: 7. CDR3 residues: CASSPDWEGETQYF. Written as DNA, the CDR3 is TGTGCCAGCAGCCCTGACTGGGAGGGGGAGACCCAGTACTTC.

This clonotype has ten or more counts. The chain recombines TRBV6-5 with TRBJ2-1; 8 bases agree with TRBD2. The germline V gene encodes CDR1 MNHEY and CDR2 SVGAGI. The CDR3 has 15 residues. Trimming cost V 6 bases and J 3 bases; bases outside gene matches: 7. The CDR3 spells CASSVGLEIYNEQFF. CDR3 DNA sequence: TGTGCCAGCAGCGTGGGACTAGAAATCTACAATGAGCAGTTCTTC.

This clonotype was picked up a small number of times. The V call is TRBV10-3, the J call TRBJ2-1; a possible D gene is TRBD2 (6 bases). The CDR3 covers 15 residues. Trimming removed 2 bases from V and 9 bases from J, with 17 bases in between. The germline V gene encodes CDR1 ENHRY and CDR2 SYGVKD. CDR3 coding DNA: TGTGCCATCAGTGAGGCTAGCGTCGGCACCCTTGAGCAGTTCTTC. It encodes CAISEASVGTLEQFF.

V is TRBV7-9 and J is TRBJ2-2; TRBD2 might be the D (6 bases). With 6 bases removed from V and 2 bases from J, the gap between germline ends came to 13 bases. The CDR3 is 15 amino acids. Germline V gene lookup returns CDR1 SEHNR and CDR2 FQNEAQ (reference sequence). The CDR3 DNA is TGTGCCAGCAGTAGTGCGGAGGGTAACACCGGGGAGCTGTTTTTT. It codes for CASSSAEGNTGELFF.

The CDR3: CASSLAGVVTGELFF. The CDR3, as DNA: TGTGCCAGCAGCTTAGCAGGGGTAGTCACCGGGGAGCTGTTTTTT. V and J are TRBV7-9 and TRBJ2-2; TRBD1 is a possible D gene (5 bases). Trimming removed 0 bases at V and 4 bases at J, with 9 bases between. CDR3 length: 15 amino acids. CDR1 is SEHNR and CDR2 is FQNEAQ in the germline V gene (reference sequence).

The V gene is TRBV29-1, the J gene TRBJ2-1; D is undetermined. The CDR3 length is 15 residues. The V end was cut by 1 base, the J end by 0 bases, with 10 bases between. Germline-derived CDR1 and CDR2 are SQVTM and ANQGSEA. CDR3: CSVEGTTSSYNEQFF. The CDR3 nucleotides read TGCAGCGTTGAAGGAACAACCAGCTCCTACAATGAGCAGTTCTTC.

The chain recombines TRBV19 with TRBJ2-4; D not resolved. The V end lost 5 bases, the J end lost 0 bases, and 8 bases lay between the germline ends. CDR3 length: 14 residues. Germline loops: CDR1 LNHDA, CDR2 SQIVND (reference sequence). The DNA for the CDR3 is TGTGCCAGTAGTCAGATTCTAGCCAAAAACATTCAGTACTTC. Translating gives CASSQILAKNIQYF.

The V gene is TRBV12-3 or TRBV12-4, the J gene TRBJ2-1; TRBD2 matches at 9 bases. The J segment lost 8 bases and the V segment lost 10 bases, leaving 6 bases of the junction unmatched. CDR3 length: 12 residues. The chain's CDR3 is CAIQIAGDEQFF. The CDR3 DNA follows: TGTGCCATTCAGATAGCGGGAGATGAGCAGTTCTTC.

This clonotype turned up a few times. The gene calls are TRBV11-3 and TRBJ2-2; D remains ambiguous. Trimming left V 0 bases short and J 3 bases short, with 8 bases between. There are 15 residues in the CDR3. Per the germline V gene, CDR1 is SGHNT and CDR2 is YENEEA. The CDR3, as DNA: TGTGCCAGCAGCTTAGACCCTTCCTACACCGGGGAGCTGTTTTTT. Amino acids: CASSLDPSYTGELFF. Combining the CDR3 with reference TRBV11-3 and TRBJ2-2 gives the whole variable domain EAGVVQSPRYKIIEKKQPVAFWCNPISGHNTLYWYLQNLGQGPELLIRYENEEAVDDSQLPKDRFSAERLKGVDSTLKIQPAELGDSAVYLCASSLDPSYTGELFFGEGSRLTVL.

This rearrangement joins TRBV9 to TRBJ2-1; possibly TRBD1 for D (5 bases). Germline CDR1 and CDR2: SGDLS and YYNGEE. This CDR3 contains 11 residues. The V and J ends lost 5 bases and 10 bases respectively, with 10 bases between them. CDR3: CASSVGHEQFF. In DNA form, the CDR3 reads TGTGCCAGCAGTGTGGGGCACGAGCAGTTCTTC.

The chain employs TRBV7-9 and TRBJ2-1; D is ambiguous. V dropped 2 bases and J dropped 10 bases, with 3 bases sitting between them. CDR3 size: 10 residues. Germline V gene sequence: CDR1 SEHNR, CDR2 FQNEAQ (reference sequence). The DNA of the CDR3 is TGTGCCAGCAGCTTATTCGAGCAGTTCTTC. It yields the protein CASSLFEQFF.

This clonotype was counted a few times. The CDR3 nucleotides are TGTGCCAGCAGTTTATACCCGGGACAGGGAGGAGGCTACACCTTC. Amino acids: CASSLYPGQGGGYTF. The chain employs TRBV12-3 or TRBV12-4 and TRBJ1-2; 9 positions match TRBD1. CDR3 length: 15 residues. V lost 2 bases and J lost 8; bases outside the gene matches: 9.

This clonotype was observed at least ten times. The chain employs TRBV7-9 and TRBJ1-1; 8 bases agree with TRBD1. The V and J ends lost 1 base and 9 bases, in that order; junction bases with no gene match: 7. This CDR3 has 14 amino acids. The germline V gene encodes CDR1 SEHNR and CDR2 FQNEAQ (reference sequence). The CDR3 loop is CASSLVAGGAKAFF. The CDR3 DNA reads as TGTGCCAGCAGCTTAGTGGCAGGGGGCGCGAAAGCTTTCTTT.

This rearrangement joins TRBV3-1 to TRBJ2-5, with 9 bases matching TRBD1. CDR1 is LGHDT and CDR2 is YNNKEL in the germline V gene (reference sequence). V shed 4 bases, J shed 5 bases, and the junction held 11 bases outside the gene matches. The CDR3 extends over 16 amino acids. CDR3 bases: TGTGCCAGCAGCCCTCCGGGGACAGGGAGTTCGGAGACCCAGTACTTC. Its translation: CASSPPGTGSSETQYF.

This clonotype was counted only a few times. In nucleotides, the CDR3 is TGCGCCAGCAGCCAAGATGATAACAAGGATGAAAAACTGTTTTTT. Amino acids: CASSQDDNKDEKLFF. This chain uses TRBV4-1 with TRBJ1-4; D remains unclear. Germline values: CDR1 MGHRA, CDR2 YSYEKL. Deletions cut 0 bases from V and 6 bases from J, with 11 bases between. The CDR3 contains 15 residues.